One sample yielded the 11 T cell receptor beta chains listed below, sequenced in a study of blood T cell repertoires in COVID-19. The method was immunoSEQ multiplex PCR; TCRdb's version includes in-frame clones alone and lacks a portion of them. The sample has 35,000 to 45,000 clones, about 85% seen once. The sequenced material came from peripheral blood. Source of these receptors: a man in his 60s with acute or convalescent COVID-19.

This chain joins TRBV11-3 and TRBJ2-2; 8 positions agree with TRBD1. Germline V gene data show CDR1 as SGHNT and CDR2 as YENEEA. The CDR3 covers 14 residues. The V segment lost 5 bases and the J segment 6 bases; nucleotides outside the gene matches: 5. CDR3 residues: CASSLDRDAGELFF. The CDR3 bases are TGTGCCAGCAGCCTGGACAGGGACGCCGGGGAGCTGTTTTTT.

This clone was seen a handful of times. The chain employs TRBV19 and TRBJ1-1; D might be TRBD1 (6 bases). The CDR3 is 12 residues long. Germline lookup yields CDR1 LNHDA and CDR2 SQIVND (reference sequence). The V and J ends lost 7 bases and 8 bases respectively, with 14 bases between them. The CDR3 sequence is CASNRGGGEAFF. The DNA for the CDR3 is TGTGCCAGTAACCGGGGAGGGGGAGAAGCTTTCTTT.

This clone was counted between two and nine times. The rearrangement uses TRBV18 and TRBJ1-1, with D maybe TRBD1 (5 bases). The germline V gene has CDR1 KGHSH and CDR2 LQKENI. The ends were cut back, 3 bases at V and 1 base at J, with 15 bases in the middle. The CDR3 loop spans 16 amino acids. The CDR3 DNA follows: TGTGCCAGCTCACCCGATGGTGGCAGGGCGAACACTGAAGCTTTCTTT. Translating it yields CASSPDGGRANTEAFF.

J is TRBJ1-4 and V is TRBV7-9; D ambiguous. Germline CDR1 and CDR2: SEHNR and FQNEAQ (reference sequence). Between the trimmed V and J ends, which lost 1 base and 11 bases, there was a span of 11 bases. This CDR3 comprises 13 residues. The CDR3 sequence is CASSLDTDGKLFF. In nucleotides, the CDR3 is TGTGCCAGCAGCTTAGACACCGACGGGAAACTGTTTTTT.

V and J are TRBV6-5 and TRBJ2-2; no clear D gene. V was clipped by 6 bases and J by 1 base, with 9 bases between them. The CDR3 is made up of 14 amino acids. CDR1 is MNHEY and CDR2 is SVGAGI in the germline V gene. CDR3 bases: TGTGCCAGCAGATATCGACAGAACACCGGGGAGCTGTTTTTT. Protein sequence: CASRYRQNTGELFF.

This chain connects TRBV2 to TRBJ1-4; a weak D match, TRBD1 (6 bases). This CDR3 has 13 residues. Trimming took off 8 bases at V and 8 bases at J, with 15 bases between the two ends. CDR1 is SNHLY and CDR2 is FYNNEI in the germline V gene. The CDR3 loop is CASSVRGREKLFF. The DNA of the CDR3 is TGTGCCAGCTCGGTCAGGGGCCGGGAAAAACTGTTTTTT.

The V and J genes are TRBV18 and TRBJ1-6; D gene unclear. In germline, CDR1 is KGHSH, CDR2 LQKENI. The CDR3 length is 12 residues. Trimming stripped 6 bases from V and 7 bases from J, with 7 bases between. The CDR3 coding sequence is TGTGCCAGCTCCTATATGAATTCACCCCTCCACTTT. This encodes CASSYMNSPLHF.

This clone was picked up one time. The chain couples TRBV3-1 (or the pseudogene TRBV3-2) to TRBJ2-1, with 10 bases lining up with TRBD1. This CDR3 region has 13 residues. From germline, CDR1 is LGHDT and CDR2 YNNKEL (reference sequence). Unmatched junction bases numbered 10, after V lost 7 bases and J lost 13 bases. CDR3 DNA sequence: TGTGCCAGCACACTTTGGACAGGGGGGTATCAGTTCTTC. Amino acids: CASTLWTGGYQFF.

The V and J genes are TRBV27 and TRBJ1-6; 9 bases fit TRBD1. J lost 9 bases, V lost 5 bases, and 8 bases had no gene match. The germline gives CDR1 MNHEY, CDR2 SMNVEV (reference sequence). This CDR3 region has 15 residues. The CDR3 DNA is TGTGCCAGCAGTCCGGGACAGGGAGTGGGTTCACCCCTCCACTTT. It translates to CASSPGQGVGSPLHF.

The gene calls are TRBV7-2 and TRBJ1-6, with D possibly matching TRBD1 (5 bases). Germline V lookup: CDR1 SGHTA, CDR2 FQGNSA. V was shortened by 2 bases and J by 5 bases, with 10 bases between the two germline ends. This CDR3 is built from 15 residues. The CDR3 protein is CASSLQTDDNSPLHF. CDR3 in DNA: TGTGCCAGCAGCTTACAGACAGATGATAATTCACCCCTCCACTTT.

The J gene is TRBJ2-3, the V gene TRBV19; TRBD2 is a possible D gene (5 bases). Germline CDR1 reads LNHDA; CDR2 reads SQIVND (reference sequence). The CDR3 has 14 residues. V dropped 10 bases and J dropped 5 bases, with 19 bases sitting between them. CDR3 sequence (DNA): TGTGCCACCGACCCAAGAGGAGGAGTAGATACGCAGTATTTT. It translates to CATDPRGGVDTQYF.